This T cell receptor beta chain came from a study of lymphopenia after photon versus proton radiotherapy. Study observations and caveats: Under photons, naive T cells and diversity fell while effector/memory populations rose. After lymphocyte nadir, photon-treated repertoires showed oligoclonal expansion, especially CD8+ Temra.

CDR3 length: 13 residues. Germline CDR1 is SGHRS and CDR2 is YFSETQ. With 2 bases removed from V and 8 bases from J, the gap between germline ends came to 13 bases. In regard to this clone: What it binds is unknown.

Measured with immunoSEQ multiplex PCR; TCRdb has only the in-frame clones, and not every one. The data hold 60,000 to 75,000 clones, with roughly 87% observed a single time. The receptor was isolated from a man of 80 years or more with esophageal cancer. The chain couples TRBV5-1 to TRBJ1-2; maybe TRBD1 (5 bases). Source: peripheral blood, taken from a patient treated with proton-based radiotherapy. The CDR3 nucleotides are TGCGCCAGCAGCTTAGGGCAGGGAGCGGGCTACACCTTC. Encoded protein: CASSLGQGAGYTF.